Presented here are 19 T cell receptor beta chains from one specimen sequenced in a study of blood T cells in healthy people across ages. Then a second PCR, running roughly 6 to 11 cycles, was carried out with a sample-barcoded 5' primer and a J-beta primer mix. TCRdb re-derived calls from the 5' RACE reads in MiXCR, one entry per CDR3 protein. Of approximately 600,000 distinct CDR3 sequences listed, 58% are singletons. The material sequenced was blood. The receptors come from a man aged 60 to 75 in good health.

This clonotype was detected many times. The rearrangement joins TRBV7-2 to TRBJ2-5; unclear D gene. The ends were cut back, 5 bases at V and 3 bases at J, with 4 bases in the middle. Germline loops: CDR1 SGHTA, CDR2 FQGNSA. This CDR3 spans 11 amino acids. CDR3 protein: CASSPKETQYF. CDR3 coding DNA: TGTGCCAGCAGCCCTAAAGAGACCCAGTACTTC.

This clonotype was observed a single time. Compared with germline, one end of the junction differs, possibly owing to a read error. The CDR3 DNA reads as TGTGCCAGCAACTTAGACGGGACTAGCGGGTACAATGAGCAGTTCTTC. Translation gives CASNLDGTSGYNEQFF. The chain combines TRBV7-9 with TRBJ2-1; 12 bases agree with TRBD2. Germline CDR1 and CDR2: SEHNR and FQNEAQ (reference sequence). This CDR3 contains 16 residues.

The V gene is TRBV18, the J gene TRBJ2-1; no firm D call. Trimming stripped 2 bases from V and 0 bases from J, with 11 bases between. CDR3 size: 16 residues. Germline CDR1 and CDR2: KGHSH and LQKENI. The CDR3 loop is CASSPTTSFSYNEQFF. The CDR3, as DNA: TGTGCCAGCTCACCAACCACCAGTTTCTCCTACAATGAGCAGTTCTTC.

This rearrangement joins TRBV20-1 to TRBJ2-3; D is possibly TRBD1 (7 bases). V dropped 3 bases and J dropped 1 base, with 11 bases sitting between them. The length of the CDR3 is 14 residues. CDR1 DFQATT and CDR2 SNEGSKA come from the germline V gene (reference sequence). CDR3 DNA: TGCAGTGCTAGGCGGGACAGCGGCACAGATACGCAGTATTTT. Residues: CSARRDSGTDTQYF.

The V and J genes are TRBV7-9 and TRBJ2-7; D is possibly TRBD1 or TRBD2 (6 bases each). Germline assignment: CDR1 SEHNR and CDR2 FQNEAQ (reference sequence). This CDR3 is built from 15 residues. V lost 4 bases, J lost 5 bases, and 18 bases lay in between. CDR3 residues: CASSSTVRGLHEQYF. The CDR3 DNA is TGTGCCAGCAGCTCGACCGTACGGGGGCTACACGAGCAGTACTTC.

The chain is built from TRBV6-5 and TRBJ2-5; D could derive from TRBD1 or TRBD2 (6 bases each). The ends were cut back, 7 bases at V and 4 bases at J, with 13 bases in the middle. This CDR3 has 13 residues. Germline V gene sequence: CDR1 MNHEY, CDR2 SVGAGI. CDR3 protein: CASTKGGGETQYF. The CDR3 nucleotides read TGTGCCAGCACCAAGGGGGGAGGAGAGACCCAGTACTTC.

This chain joins TRBV12-3 or TRBV12-4 and TRBJ2-4; the D gene is possibly TRBD2 (5 bases). Trimming removed 5 bases at V and 6 bases at J, with 8 bases between. This CDR3 comprises 12 residues. The CDR3 coding sequence is TGTGCCAGCAGTCAGAGCGGAAACATTCAGTACTTC. It codes for CASSQSGNIQYF.

In regard to this clonotype: One end of the junction varies from germline; a read error may be responsible. The chain couples TRBV11-2 to TRBJ1-5; D is unresolved. Germline V lookup: CDR1 SGHAT, CDR2 FQNNGV. This CDR3 spans 13 amino acids. This chain's CDR3 is CASSVESRQPQHF. DNA for the CDR3: TGTGCCAGCAGCGTAGAGTCACGGCAGCCCCAGCATTTT. Together with reference TRBV11-2 and TRBJ1-5, the CDR3 gives the full variable domain: EAGVAQSPRYKIIEKRQSVAFWCNPISGHATLYWYQQILGQGPKLLIQFQNNGVVDDSQLPKDRFSAERLKGVDSTLKIQPAKLEDSAVYLCASSVESRQPQHFGDGTRLSIL.

The CDR3 spells CSATRLAGLGGTDTQYF. The CDR3 DNA follows: TGCAGTGCTACTAGACTAGCGGGCCTCGGGGGCACAGATACGCAGTATTTT. This chain connects TRBV20-1 to TRBJ2-3; 10 bases are a match to TRBD2. The CDR3 covers 17 residues. V dropped 4 bases and J dropped 1; count of bases not matched to a gene: 11. Germline loops: CDR1 DFQATT, CDR2 SNEGSKA (reference sequence).

The chain couples TRBV25-1 to TRBJ1-6; perhaps TRBD1 as D (6 bases). This CDR3 is 15 amino acids long. Between the trimmed V and J ends, which lost 9 bases and 8 bases, there was a span of 20 bases. CDR1 and CDR2 from the germline V gene are MGHDK and SYGVNS. CDR3 DNA: TGTGCCAGTGCCGGCTTTACAGGGAACTATTCACCCCTCCACTTT. Its protein is CASAGFTGNYSPLHF.

The chain combines TRBV11-2 with TRBJ2-2, with D perhaps TRBD2 (5 bases). The CDR3 sequence is 18 residues long. Germline V gene data show CDR1 as SGHAT and CDR2 as FQNNGV. V gave up 0 bases and J gave up 4 bases, with 18 bases separating them. The CDR3 spells CASSLEGSGLVGTGELFF. CDR3 nucleotide sequence: TGTGCCAGCAGCTTAGAGGGGAGTGGCCTAGTGGGCACCGGGGAGCTGTTTTTT.

The V call is TRBV6-2 or TRBV6-3, the J call TRBJ2-7; no reliable D call. CDR1 and CDR2 from the germline V gene are MNHEY and SVGEGT. V lost 7 bases, J lost 2 bases, and 12 bases lay in between. The CDR3 is 13 residues long. CDR3 in DNA: TGTGCCAGCACCGCAGCCCCAACCTACGAGCAGTACTTC. It is translated as CASTAAPTYEQYF.

The genes are TRBV12-3 or TRBV12-4 and TRBJ2-4, with D possibly matching TRBD1 (6 bases). The CDR3 is made up of 14 amino acids. Trimming shortened V by 8 bases and J by 8 bases, and 19 bases separated the two germline ends. The CDR3 DNA reads as TGTGCCAGCCTGATGGGGGCCGCCTCGGACATTCAGTACTTC. Its translation is CASLMGAASDIQYF.

This clonotype has a handful of counts. A much bigger clone sits one base away, suggesting this may be a read error. This rearrangement joins TRBV20-1 to TRBJ2-1; 7 nucleotides agree with TRBD1. The J call is doubtful: the DNA matches TRBJ2-7 better. Germline CDR1 DFQATT, CDR2 SNEGSKA (reference sequence). CDR3 length equals 15 residues. The CDR3 DNA reads TGCAGTGCTAGAGGAGGCAGGGGGTCCTACAATGAGCAGTACTTC. It codes for CSARGGRGSYNEQYF.

This clonotype was counted a single time. The V gene is TRBV4-1, the J gene TRBJ1-5, with TRBD1 matching 7 bases. The CDR3 runs 16 residues. The V gene end was trimmed by 1 base and the J gene end by 4 bases; junction bases not matched to a gene: 7. Looked up from germline, CDR1 is MGHRA and CDR2 is YSYEKL. CDR3 DNA sequence: TGCGCCAGCAGCCAAGCGGCCAGGGGGGCAAATCAGCCCCAGCATTTT. It translates to CASSQAARGANQPQHF.

The chain carries TRBV10-3 and TRBJ2-4; a weak D match, TRBD2 (6 bases). The better agreement between TRBJ2-7 and the DNA end casts doubt on the J call. The CDR3 extends over 15 amino acids. The germline V gene has CDR1 ENHRY and CDR2 SYGVKD. CDR3 loop: CAISEGATRNYEQYF. The CDR3 DNA is TGTGCCATCAGTGAGGGGGCGACTAGGAACTACGAGCAGTACTTC.

This clonotype appeared once. The chain has TRBV5-5 and TRBJ2-6, with D possibly TRBD2 on 6 matching bases. Trimming removed 6 bases from V and 0 bases from J, with 13 bases in between. The CDR3 has 16 amino acids. CDR1 and CDR2 from the germline V gene are SGHKS and YYEKEE (reference sequence). CDR3 in amino acids: CASNPGGPSGANVLTF. The DNA for the CDR3 is TGTGCCAGCAACCCCGGGGGACCCTCTGGGGCCAACGTCCTGACTTTC.

The V call is TRBV20-1, the J call TRBJ2-1; TRBD2 is a possible D gene (6 bases). In germline, CDR1 is DFQATT, CDR2 SNEGSKA (reference sequence). Trimming took off 3 bases at V and 10 bases at J, with 13 bases between the two ends. The CDR3 runs to 12 residues. CDR3 protein: CSASLRDSEQFF. CDR3 in DNA: TGCAGTGCTAGCCTCCGGGACTCCGAGCAGTTCTTC.

This chain joins TRBV29-1 and TRBJ2-7, with D perhaps matching TRBD1 (5 bases). The V end lost 2 bases, the J end lost 5 bases, and 16 bases lay between the germline ends. The CDR3 is made up of 14 amino acids. Per the germline V gene, CDR1 is SQVTM and CDR2 is ANQGSEA. In DNA form, the CDR3 reads TGCAGCGTTGAAAGGCTCGGACAAATCGACGAGCAGTACTTC. This codes for CSVERLGQIDEQYF.